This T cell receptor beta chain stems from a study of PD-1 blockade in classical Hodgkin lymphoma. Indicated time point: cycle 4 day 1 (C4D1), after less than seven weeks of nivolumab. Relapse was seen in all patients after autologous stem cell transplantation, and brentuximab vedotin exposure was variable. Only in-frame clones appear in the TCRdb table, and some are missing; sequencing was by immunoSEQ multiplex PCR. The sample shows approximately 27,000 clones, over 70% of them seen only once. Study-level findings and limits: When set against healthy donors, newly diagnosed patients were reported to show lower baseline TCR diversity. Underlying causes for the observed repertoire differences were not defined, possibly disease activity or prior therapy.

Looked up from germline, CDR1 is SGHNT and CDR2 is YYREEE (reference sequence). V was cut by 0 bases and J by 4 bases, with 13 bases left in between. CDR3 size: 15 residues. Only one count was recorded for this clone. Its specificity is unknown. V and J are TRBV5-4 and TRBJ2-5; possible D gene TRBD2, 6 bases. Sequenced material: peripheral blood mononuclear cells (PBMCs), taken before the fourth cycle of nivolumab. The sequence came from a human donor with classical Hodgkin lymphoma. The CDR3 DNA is TGTGCCAGCAGCTTGGTCCCGGCGGGGAGAGAGACCCAGTACTTC. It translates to CASSLVPAGRETQYF.